Sequencing of this TCR beta chain was carried out in a study of CD8 T cells in ankylosing spondylitis. Study observations and caveats: Earlier literature documents some of the motif variants in reactive arthritis synovial fluid and blood.

As for this clonotype: The antigen is not known.

The V gene end was trimmed by 6 bases and the J gene end by 2 bases; junction bases not matched to a gene: 5. The CDR3 spans 16 residues. CDR1 is ENHRY, CDR2 SYGVKD, per germline. MiXCR was run by TCRdb on the 5' RACE reads, yielding one entry per CDR3 protein. Among about 160,000 distinct CDR3 sequences, approximately 16% were seen once, and the ten largest hold approximately 7.8%. Material for sequencing was blood, either unsorted or a sorted T cell fraction (not recorded which). The sequence was obtained from a male donor with ankylosing spondylitis or in good health (not recorded which). The V gene is TRBV10-3, the J gene TRBJ2-3; TRBD2 aligns across 13 bases. For the CDR3, the DNA is TGTGCCATCAGAAGGACTAGCGGGAGTGTCACAGATACGCAGTATTTT. Translating gives CAIRRTSGSVTDTQYF.